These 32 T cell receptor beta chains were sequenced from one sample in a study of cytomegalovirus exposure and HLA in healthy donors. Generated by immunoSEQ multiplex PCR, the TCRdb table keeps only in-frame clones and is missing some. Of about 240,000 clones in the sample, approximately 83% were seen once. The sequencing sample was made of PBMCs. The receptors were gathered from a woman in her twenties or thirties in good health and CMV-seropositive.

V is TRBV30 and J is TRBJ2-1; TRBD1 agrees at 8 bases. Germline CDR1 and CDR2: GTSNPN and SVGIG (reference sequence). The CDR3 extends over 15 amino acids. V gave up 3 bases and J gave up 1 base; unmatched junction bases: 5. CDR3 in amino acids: CAWSFGTGSYNEQFF. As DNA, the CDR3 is TGTGCCTGGAGCTTCGGGACAGGTTCCTACAATGAGCAGTTCTTC.

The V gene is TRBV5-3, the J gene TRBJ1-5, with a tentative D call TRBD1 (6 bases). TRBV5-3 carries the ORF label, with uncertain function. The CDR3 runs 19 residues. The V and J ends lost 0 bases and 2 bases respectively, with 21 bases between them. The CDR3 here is CARSLAAWRGGKGNQPQHF. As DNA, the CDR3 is TGTGCCAGAAGCTTGGCTGCATGGAGGGGGGGGAAAGGCAATCAGCCCCAGCATTTT.

CDR3: CASSETSVRETQYF. Written as DNA, the CDR3 is TGCGCCAGCAGCGAGACTAGCGTGAGAGAGACCCAGTACTTC. The chain carries TRBV5-1 and TRBJ2-5; TRBD2 matches 8 bases. V lost 4 bases and J lost 4; bases outside the gene matches: 6. This CDR3 region has 14 residues. The V gene's germline CDR1 is SGHRS and CDR2 YFSETQ. The full variable domain, with the rest looked up from reference TRBV5-1 and TRBJ2-5, is KAGVTQTPRYLIKTRGQQVTLSCSPISGHRSVSWYQQTPGQGLQFLFEYFSETQRNKGNFPGRFSGRQFSNSRSEMNVSTLELGDSALYLCASSETSVRETQYFGPGTRLLVL.

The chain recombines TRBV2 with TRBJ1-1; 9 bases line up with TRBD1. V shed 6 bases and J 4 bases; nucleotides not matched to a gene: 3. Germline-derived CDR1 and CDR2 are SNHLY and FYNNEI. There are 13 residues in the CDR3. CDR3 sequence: CASRGQGPTEAFF. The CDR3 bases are TGTGCCAGCAGGGGACAGGGCCCCACTGAAGCTTTCTTT. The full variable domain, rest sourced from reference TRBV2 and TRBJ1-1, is EPEVTQTPSHQVTQMGQEVILRCVPISNHLYFYWYRQILGQKVEFLVSFYNNEISEKSEIFDDQFSVERPDGSNFTLKIRSTKLEDSAMYFCASRGQGPTEAFFGQGTRLTVV.

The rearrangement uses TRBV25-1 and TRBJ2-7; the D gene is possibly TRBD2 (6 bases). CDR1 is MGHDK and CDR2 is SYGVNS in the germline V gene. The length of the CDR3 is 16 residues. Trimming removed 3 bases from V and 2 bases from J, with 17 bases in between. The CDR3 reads CASSDTREPSPYEQYF. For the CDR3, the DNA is TGTGCCAGCAGTGACACTCGGGAGCCATCCCCCTACGAGCAGTACTTC.

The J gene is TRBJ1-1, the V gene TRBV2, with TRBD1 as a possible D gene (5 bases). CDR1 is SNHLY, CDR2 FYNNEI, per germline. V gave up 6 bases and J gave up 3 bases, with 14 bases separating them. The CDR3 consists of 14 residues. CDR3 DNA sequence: TGTGCCAGCAGAAAGGAAACAGGTTACACTGAAGCTTTCTTT. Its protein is CASRKETGYTEAFF.

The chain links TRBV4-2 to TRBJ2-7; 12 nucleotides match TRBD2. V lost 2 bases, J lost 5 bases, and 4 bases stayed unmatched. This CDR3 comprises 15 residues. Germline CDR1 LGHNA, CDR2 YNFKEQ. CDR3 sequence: CASSQLAGGPDEQYF. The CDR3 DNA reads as TGTGCCAGCAGCCAACTAGCGGGAGGGCCGGACGAGCAGTACTTC.

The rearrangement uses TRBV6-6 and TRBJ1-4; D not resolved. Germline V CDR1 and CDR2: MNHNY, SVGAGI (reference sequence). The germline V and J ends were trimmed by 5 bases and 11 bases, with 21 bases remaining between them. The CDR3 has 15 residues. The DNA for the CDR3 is TGTGCCAGCAGTATCGGTTGGTCTAGAGCCGGGAAACTGTTTTTT. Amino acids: CASSIGWSRAGKLFF.

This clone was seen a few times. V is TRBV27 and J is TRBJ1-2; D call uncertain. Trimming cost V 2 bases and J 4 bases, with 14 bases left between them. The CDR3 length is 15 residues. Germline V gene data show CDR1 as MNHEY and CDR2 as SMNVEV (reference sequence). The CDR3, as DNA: TGTGCCAGCAGTTTAAAGGGAGGACGGTTCTATGGCTACACCTTC. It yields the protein CASSLKGGRFYGYTF.

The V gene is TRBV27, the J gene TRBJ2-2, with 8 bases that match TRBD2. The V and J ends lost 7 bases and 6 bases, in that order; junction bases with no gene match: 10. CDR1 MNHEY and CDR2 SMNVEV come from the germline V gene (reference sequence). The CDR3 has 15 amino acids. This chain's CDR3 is CASKRASGSPGELFF. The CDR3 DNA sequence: TGTGCCAGCAAACGGGCGAGCGGGAGCCCCGGGGAGCTGTTTTTT.

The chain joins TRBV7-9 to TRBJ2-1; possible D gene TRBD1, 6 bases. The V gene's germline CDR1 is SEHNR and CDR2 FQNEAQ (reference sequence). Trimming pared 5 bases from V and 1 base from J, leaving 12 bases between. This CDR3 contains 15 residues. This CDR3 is CASSPYRVSYNEQFF. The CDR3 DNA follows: TGTGCCAGCAGCCCTTACAGGGTTTCCTACAATGAGCAGTTCTTC.

DNA for the CDR3: TGTGCCAGCAGCTTAAGCGATCGAGTCTATGGCTACACCTTC. Protein: CASSLSDRVYGYTF. The gene calls are TRBV7-9 and TRBJ1-2; D is unresolved. V lost 2 bases and J 4 bases, leaving 11 bases between the germline ends. Germline CDR1 is SEHNR and CDR2 is FQNEAQ (reference sequence). The CDR3 loop spans 14 amino acids.

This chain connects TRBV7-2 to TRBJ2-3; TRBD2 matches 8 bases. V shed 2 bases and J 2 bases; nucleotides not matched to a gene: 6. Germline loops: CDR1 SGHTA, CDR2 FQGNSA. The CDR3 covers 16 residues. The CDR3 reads CASSLTSGGYTDTQYF. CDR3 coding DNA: TGTGCCAGCAGCTTAACGAGCGGGGGTTACACAGATACGCAGTATTTT.

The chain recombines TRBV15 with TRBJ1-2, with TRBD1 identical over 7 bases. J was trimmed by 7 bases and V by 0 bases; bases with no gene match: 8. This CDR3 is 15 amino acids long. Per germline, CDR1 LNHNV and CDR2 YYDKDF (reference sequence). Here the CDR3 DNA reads TGTGCCACCAGCAGAGATCTAGGACAGGTCACTGGCTACACCTTC. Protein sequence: CATSRDLGQVTGYTF.

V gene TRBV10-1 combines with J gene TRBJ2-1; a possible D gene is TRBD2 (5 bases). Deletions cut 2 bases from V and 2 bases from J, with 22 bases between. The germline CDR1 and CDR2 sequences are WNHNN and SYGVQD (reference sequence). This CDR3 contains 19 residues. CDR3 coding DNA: TGCGCCAGCAGTGAGGGGAGCCCTGACTCCTACCGTACCTACAATGAGCAGTTCTTC. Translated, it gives CASSEGSPDSYRTYNEQFF.

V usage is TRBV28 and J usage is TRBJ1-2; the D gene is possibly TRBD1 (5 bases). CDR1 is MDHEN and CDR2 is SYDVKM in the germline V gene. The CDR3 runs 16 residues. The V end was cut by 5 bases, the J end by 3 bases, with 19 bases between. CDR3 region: CASSKLTGGDYYGYTF. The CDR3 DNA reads TGTGCCAGCAGTAAATTAACGGGGGGAGACTACTATGGCTACACCTTC.

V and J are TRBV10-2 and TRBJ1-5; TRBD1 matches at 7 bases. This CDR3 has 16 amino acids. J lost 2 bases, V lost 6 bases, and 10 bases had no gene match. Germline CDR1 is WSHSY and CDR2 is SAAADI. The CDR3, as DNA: TGCGCCAGCAGCCCTGTGACAGGGTCGGGCAATCAGCCCCAGCATTTT. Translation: CASSPVTGSGNQPQHF.

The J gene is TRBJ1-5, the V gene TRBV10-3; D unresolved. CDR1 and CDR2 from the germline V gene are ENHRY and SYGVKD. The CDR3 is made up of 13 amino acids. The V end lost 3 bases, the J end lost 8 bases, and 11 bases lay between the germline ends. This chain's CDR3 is CAISDLIGEPQHF. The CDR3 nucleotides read TGTGCCATCAGTGACCTGATCGGGGAGCCCCAGCATTTT.

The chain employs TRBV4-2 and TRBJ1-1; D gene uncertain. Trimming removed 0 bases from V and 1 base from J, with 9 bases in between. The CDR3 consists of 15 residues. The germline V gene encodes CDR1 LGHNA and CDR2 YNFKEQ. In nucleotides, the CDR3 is TGTGCCAGCAGCCAAGACACGGGATCGAACACTGAAGCTTTCTTT. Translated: CASSQDTGSNTEAFF.

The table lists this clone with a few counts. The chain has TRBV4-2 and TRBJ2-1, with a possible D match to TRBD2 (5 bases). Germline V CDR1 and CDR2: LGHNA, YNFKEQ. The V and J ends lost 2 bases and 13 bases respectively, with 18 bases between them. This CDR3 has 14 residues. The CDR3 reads CASSQSRTHPFQFF. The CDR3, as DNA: TGTGCCAGCAGCCAAAGCCGGACTCACCCTTTTCAGTTCTTC.

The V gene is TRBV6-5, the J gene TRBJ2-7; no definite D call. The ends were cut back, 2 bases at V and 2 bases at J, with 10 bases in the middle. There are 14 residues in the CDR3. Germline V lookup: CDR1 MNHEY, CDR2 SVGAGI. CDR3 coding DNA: TGTGCCAGCAGTTACCAGAATCCTCCCTACGAGCAGTACTTC. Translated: CASSYQNPPYEQYF.

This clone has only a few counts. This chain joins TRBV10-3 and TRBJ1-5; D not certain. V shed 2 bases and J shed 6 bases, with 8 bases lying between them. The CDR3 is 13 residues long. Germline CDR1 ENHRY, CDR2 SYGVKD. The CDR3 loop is CAISEVLGQPQHF. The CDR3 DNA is TGTGCCATCAGTGAGGTCCTAGGTCAGCCCCAGCATTTT.

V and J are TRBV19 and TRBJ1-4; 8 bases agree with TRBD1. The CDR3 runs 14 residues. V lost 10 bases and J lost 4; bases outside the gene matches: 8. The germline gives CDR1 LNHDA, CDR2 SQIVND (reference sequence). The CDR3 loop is CATNRQGFNEKLFF. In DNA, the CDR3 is TGTGCCACAAACCGACAGGGGTTTAATGAAAAACTGTTTTTT.

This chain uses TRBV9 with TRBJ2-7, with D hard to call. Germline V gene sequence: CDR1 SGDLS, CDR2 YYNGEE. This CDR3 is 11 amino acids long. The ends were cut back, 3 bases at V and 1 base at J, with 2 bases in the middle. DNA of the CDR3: TGTGCCAGCAGCGCTTCCTACGAGCAGTACTTC. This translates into CASSASYEQYF.

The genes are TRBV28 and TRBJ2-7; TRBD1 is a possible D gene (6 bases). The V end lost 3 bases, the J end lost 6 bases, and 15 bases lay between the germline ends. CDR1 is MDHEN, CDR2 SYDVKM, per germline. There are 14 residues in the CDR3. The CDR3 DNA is TGTGCCAGCAGTTTGTTCCGGGACATCAGCGAGCAGTACTTC. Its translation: CASSLFRDISEQYF.

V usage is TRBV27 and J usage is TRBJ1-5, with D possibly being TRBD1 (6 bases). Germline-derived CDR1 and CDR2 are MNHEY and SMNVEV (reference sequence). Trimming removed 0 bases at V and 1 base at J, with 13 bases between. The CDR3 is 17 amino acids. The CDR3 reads CASSLSSGDVSNQPQHF. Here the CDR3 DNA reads TGTGCCAGCAGTTTATCTTCAGGGGATGTAAGCAATCAGCCCCAGCATTTT.

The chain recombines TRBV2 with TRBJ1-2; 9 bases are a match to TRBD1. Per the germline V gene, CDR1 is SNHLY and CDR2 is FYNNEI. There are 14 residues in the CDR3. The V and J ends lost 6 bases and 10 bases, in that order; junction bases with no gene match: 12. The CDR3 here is CASRLEQGARTYTF. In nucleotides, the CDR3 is TGTGCCAGCAGACTTGAACAGGGGGCGCGAACCTACACCTTC.

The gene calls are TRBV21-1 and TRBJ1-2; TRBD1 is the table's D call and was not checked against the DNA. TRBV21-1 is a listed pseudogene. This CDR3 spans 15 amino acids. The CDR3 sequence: CASSRDRGEVSCYTF. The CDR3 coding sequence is TGTGCCAGCAGCAGGGACAGGGGGGAAGTTAGTTGCTACACCTTC.

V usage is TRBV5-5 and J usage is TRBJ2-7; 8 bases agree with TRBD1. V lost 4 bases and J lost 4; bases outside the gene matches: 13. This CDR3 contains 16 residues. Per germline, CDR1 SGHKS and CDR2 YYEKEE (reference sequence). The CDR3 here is CASSIMGGQGTYEQYF. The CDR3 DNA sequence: TGTGCCAGCAGCATTATGGGAGGACAGGGCACATACGAGCAGTACTTC.

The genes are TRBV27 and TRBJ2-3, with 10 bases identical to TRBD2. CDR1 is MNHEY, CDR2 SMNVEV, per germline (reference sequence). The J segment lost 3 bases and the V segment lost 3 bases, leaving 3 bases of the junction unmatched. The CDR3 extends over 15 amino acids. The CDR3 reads CASSFRLAGTDTQYF. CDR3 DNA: TGTGCCAGCAGTTTTAGACTAGCGGGTACAGATACGCAGTATTTT.

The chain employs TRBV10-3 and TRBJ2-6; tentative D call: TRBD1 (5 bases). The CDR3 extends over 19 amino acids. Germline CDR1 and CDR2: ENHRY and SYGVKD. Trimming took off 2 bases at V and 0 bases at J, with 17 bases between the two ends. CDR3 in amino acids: CAISERGGAGFSGANVLTF. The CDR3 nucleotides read TGTGCCATCAGTGAGAGGGGTGGGGCAGGCTTCTCTGGGGCCAACGTCCTGACTTTC.

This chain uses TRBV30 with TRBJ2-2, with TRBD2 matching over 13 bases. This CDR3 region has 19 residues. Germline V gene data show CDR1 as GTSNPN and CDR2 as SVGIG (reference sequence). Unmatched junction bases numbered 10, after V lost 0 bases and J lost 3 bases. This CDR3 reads CAWSVPGLAGRGYTGELFF. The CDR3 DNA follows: TGTGCCTGGAGTGTACCGGGACTAGCGGGAAGGGGGTACACCGGGGAGCTGTTTTTT.